This T cell receptor beta chain was found in a study of sequential checkpoint blockade in melanoma. Turning to the study itself: Maintenance nivolumab came after either treatment sequence. After nivolumab or ipilimumab alone, about 22 patients had week-13 rebiopsies. Study-level results: About 30 times likelier clinical benefit followed increased tumor T-cell fraction and clonality.

CDR1 is SGHNT and CDR2 is YENEEA in the germline V gene. V was clipped by 7 bases and J by 2 bases, with 18 bases between them. CDR3 length: 16 amino acids. Using immunoSEQ multiplex PCR, the repertoire was profiled, and TCRdb retains in-frame clones only, with some absent. The data hold 8,000 to 10,000 clones, with 20% to 25% observed a single time. As for treatment: randomized to nivolumab then ipilimumab (arm A) or the reverse (arm B). The table lists this clone with a few counts. The antigen remains unidentified. The receptor was isolated from a human donor with melanoma. Sequencing used tumor tissue (inferred from file names), obtained from a patient given nivolumab and ipilimumab in sequence. The chain links TRBV11-3 to TRBJ1-5; D unresolved. The CDR3 loop is CASTTPGRKGNQPQHF. CDR3 DNA sequence: TGTGCCAGCACCACCCCGGGGAGAAAAGGCAATCAGCCCCAGCATTTT.